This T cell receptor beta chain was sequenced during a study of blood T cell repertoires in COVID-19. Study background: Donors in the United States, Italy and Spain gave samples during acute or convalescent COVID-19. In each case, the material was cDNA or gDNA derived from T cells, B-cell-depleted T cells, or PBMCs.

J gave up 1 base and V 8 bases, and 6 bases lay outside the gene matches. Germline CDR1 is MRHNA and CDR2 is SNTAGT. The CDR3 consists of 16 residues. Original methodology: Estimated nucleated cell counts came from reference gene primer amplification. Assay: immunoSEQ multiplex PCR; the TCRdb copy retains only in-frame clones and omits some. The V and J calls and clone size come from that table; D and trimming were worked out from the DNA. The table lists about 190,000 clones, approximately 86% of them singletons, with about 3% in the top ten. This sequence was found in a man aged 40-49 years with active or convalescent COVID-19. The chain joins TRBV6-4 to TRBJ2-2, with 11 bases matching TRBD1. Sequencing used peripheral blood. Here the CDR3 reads CASGTGGPLNTGELFF. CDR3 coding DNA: TGTGCCAGCGGGACAGGGGGTCCTTTGAACACCGGGGAGCTGTTTTTT.